Following are 9 T cell receptor beta chains from one sample sequenced in a study of CD8 T cells in ankylosing spondylitis. TCRdb re-called the 5' RACE reads through MiXCR, storing one row per CDR3 protein. The top ten hold 0.51% of the sample, which has some 840,000 distinct CDR3 sequences, about 10% seen once. The study, taken as a whole, reports: Ankylosing spondylitis blood appeared to be characterized by a TCR beta motif of several highly homologous variants.

No cognate antigen is known for these TCRs. Material: blood, either unsorted or a sorted T cell fraction (not recorded which). Receptors originate from a male donor with ankylosing spondylitis.

This clonotype has more than one count but fewer than ten. The rearrangement uses TRBV5-1 and TRBJ2-7; 7 positions agree with TRBD1. V lost 4 bases and J lost 1; bases outside the gene matches: 8. The CDR3 spans 15 residues. Germline loops: CDR1 SGHRS, CDR2 YFSETQ. The CDR3 DNA reads TGCGCCAGCAGCGACCGGGACAGAGGATCCTACGAGCAGTACTTC. Encoded protein: CASSDRDRGSYEQYF.

This clonotype was counted at least ten times. J is TRBJ2-3 and V is TRBV20-1; TRBD2 matches 10 bases. With V trimmed by 5 bases and J by 3 bases, 2 bases remained unmatched. Germline V gene lookup returns CDR1 DFQATT and CDR2 SNEGSKA (reference sequence). This CDR3 contains 13 residues. In nucleotides, the CDR3 is TGCAGTGCTGAGACTAGCGGGACAGATACGCAGTATTTT. It codes for CSAETSGTDTQYF.

This chain connects TRBV20-1 to TRBJ2-5, with a weak D call TRBD1 (6 bases). With 3 bases removed from V and 2 bases from J, the gap between germline ends came to 10 bases. CDR1 and CDR2 (germline): DFQATT, SNEGSKA (reference sequence). The CDR3 totals 13 residues. The DNA for the CDR3 is TGCAGTGCTAGCATGGGGGCACAAGAGACCCAGTACTTC. Protein sequence: CSASMGAQETQYF.

This clonotype was counted a few times. This chain joins TRBV4-3 and TRBJ2-5, with 7 bases fitting TRBD2. Trimming removed 1 base from V and 2 bases from J; junction bases left unmatched: 4. The CDR3 loop spans 15 amino acids. Per the germline V gene, CDR1 is LGHNA and CDR2 is YSLEER. The chain's CDR3 is CASSQGGRGQETQYF. The DNA for the CDR3 is TGCGCCAGCAGCCAAGGAGGGAGGGGACAAGAGACCCAGTACTTC.

The chain couples TRBV11-1 to TRBJ2-7, with 8 nucleotides matching TRBD1. The trim removed 5 bases at V and 0 bases at J, leaving 9 bases unmatched. Germline CDR1 SGHAT, CDR2 FQDESV (reference sequence). The CDR3 is 16 residues long. The CDR3 loop reads CASSPHWTGNSYEQYF. CDR3 coding DNA: TGTGCCAGCAGCCCCCACTGGACAGGGAACTCCTACGAGCAGTACTTC.

The chain carries TRBV7-2 and TRBJ2-3, with 9 nucleotides matching TRBD1. The length of the CDR3 is 15 residues. V shed 5 bases and J 3 bases; nucleotides not matched to a gene: 6. Germline-derived CDR1 and CDR2 are SGHTA and FQGNSA. This CDR3 is CASSHRGLRTDTQYF. The CDR3 DNA sequence: TGTGCCAGCAGCCACAGGGGGCTGAGAACAGATACGCAGTATTTT.

This clonotype has at least ten counts. This chain joins TRBV27 and TRBJ2-2, with 8 bases matching TRBD1. V was clipped by 5 bases and J by 0 bases; unmatched bases: 5. The CDR3 runs to 16 residues. Germline V gives CDR1 MNHEY, CDR2 SMNVEV (reference sequence). CDR3 nucleotides: TGTGCCAGCAGTCCCAGGACAGGGACGAACACCGGGGAGCTGTTTTTT. Amino acids: CASSPRTGTNTGELFF.

CDR3 DNA sequence: TGTGCCAGCAGCCATGCCTACACAGCGATTAATGAAAAACTGTTTTTT. This translates into CASSHAYTAINEKLFF. The V gene is TRBV7-9, the J gene TRBJ1-4; D is undetermined. Trimming took 5 bases from V and 4 from J, leaving 17 bases between them. The germline CDR1 and CDR2 sequences are SEHNR and FQNEAQ (reference sequence). This CDR3 has 16 residues.

The sample holds a few counts of this clonotype. V is TRBV20-1 and J is TRBJ1-2; a possible D gene is TRBD1 (6 bases). The CDR3 consists of 15 residues. Germline loops: CDR1 DFQATT, CDR2 SNEGSKA (reference sequence). V lost 5 bases and J lost 3, with 19 bases in between. As DNA, the CDR3 is TGCAGTGCTCCCCATCAAAACGCAGGGGACTATGGCTACACCTTC. Translation gives CSAPHQNAGDYGYTF.